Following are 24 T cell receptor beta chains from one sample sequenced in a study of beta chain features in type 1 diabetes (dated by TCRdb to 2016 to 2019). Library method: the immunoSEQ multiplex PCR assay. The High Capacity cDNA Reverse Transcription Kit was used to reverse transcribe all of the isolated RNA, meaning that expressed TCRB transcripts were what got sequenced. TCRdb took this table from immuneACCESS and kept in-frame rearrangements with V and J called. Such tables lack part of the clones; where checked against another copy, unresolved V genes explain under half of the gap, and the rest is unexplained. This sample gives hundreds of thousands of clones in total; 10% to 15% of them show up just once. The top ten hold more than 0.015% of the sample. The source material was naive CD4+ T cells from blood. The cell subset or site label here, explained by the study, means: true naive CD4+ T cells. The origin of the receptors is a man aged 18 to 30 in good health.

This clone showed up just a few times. The CDR3, as DNA: TGTGCCAGCAGCTTTTTCGGGAATACCGGGGAGCTGTTTTTT. It codes for CASSFFGNTGELFF. This chain links TRBV5-6 with TRBJ2-2; possible D gene TRBD2, 5 bases. This CDR3 contains 14 residues. Germline V gives CDR1 SGHDT, CDR2 YYEEEE. The V end was cut by 2 bases, the J end by 5 bases, with 10 bases between.

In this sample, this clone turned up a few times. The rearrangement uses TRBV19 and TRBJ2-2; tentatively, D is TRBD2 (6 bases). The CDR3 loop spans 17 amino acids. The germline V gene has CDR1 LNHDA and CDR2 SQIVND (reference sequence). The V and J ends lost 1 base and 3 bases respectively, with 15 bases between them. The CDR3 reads CASSIGFGGPYTGELFF. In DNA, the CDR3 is TGTGCCAGTAGTATAGGGTTCGGGGGTCCCTACACCGGGGAGCTGTTTTTT.

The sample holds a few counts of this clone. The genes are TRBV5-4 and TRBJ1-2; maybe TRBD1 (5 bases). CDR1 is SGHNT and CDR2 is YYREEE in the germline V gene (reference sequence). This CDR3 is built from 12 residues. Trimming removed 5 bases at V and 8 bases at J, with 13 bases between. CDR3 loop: CASSSGYWGYTF. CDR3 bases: TGTGCCAGCAGTTCAGGGTATTGGGGCTACACCTTC.

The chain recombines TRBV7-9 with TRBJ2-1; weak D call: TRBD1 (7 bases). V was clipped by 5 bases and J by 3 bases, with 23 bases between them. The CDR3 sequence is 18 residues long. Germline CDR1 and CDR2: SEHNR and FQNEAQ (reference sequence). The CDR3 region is CASSVGYYQGGSYNEQFF. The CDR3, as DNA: TGTGCCAGCAGCGTAGGCTACTATCAGGGGGGAAGCTACAATGAGCAGTTCTTC. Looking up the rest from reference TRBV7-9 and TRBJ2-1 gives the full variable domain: DTGVSQNPRHKITKRGQNVTFRCDPISEHNRLYWYRQTLGQGPEFLTYFQNEAQLEKSRLLSDRFSAERPKGSFSTLEIQRTEQGDSAMYLCASSVGYYQGGSYNEQFFGPGTRLTVL.

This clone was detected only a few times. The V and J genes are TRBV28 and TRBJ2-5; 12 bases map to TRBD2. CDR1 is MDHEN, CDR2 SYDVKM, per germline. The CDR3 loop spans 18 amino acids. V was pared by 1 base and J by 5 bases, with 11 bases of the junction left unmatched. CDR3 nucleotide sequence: TGTGCCAGCAGTTTATCCTGGGCTAGCGGGGGGGCCGGTGAGACCCAGTACTTC. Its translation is CASSLSWASGGAGETQYF.

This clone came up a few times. The CDR3: CAISSRLIQETQYF. CDR3 nucleotides: TGTGCCATCAGTTCCAGGCTGATCCAAGAGACCCAGTACTTC. The chain couples TRBV10-3 to TRBJ2-5; D gene ambiguous. This CDR3 is 14 amino acids long. V lost 5 bases, J lost 1 base, and 11 bases lay in between. CDR1 is ENHRY and CDR2 is SYGVKD in the germline V gene.

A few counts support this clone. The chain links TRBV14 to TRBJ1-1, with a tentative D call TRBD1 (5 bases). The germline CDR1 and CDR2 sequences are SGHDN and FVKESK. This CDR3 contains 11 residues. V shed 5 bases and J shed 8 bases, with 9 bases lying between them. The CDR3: CASSGAVEAFF. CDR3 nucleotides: TGTGCCAGCAGCGGGGCTGTAGAAGCTTTCTTT.

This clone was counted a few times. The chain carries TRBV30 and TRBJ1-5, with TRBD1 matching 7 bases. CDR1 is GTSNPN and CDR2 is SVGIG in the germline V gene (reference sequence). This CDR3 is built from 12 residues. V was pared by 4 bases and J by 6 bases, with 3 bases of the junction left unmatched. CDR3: CAWNKGAQPQHF. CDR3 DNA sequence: TGTGCCTGGAACAAGGGGGCTCAGCCCCAGCATTTT.

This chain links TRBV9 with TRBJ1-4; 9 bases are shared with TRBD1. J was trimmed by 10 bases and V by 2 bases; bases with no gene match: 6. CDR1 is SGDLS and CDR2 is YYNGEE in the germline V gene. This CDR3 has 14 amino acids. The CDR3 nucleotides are TGTGCCAGCAGCGTGGGGACAGGGAACGGAAAACTGTTTTTT. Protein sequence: CASSVGTGNGKLFF.

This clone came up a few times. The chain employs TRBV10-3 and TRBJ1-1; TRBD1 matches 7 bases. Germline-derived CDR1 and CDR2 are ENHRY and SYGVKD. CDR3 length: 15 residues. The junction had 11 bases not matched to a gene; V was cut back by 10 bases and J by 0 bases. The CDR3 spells CATQGDLTLNTEAFF. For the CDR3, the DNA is TGTGCCACCCAGGGGGACTTAACCTTGAACACTGAAGCTTTCTTT.

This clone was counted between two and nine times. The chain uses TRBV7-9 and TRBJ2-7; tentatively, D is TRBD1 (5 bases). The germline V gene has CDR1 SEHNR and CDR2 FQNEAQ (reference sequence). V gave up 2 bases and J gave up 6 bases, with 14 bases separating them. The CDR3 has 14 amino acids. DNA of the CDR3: TGTGCCAGCAGCTTACCCGGCAGGGTGGGCGAGCAGTACTTC. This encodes CASSLPGRVGEQYF.

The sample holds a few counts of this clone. Here the CDR3 DNA reads TGTGCCAGCAGCGACCGCTACGGGACAGATCAAGAGACCCAGTACTTC. Protein sequence: CASSDRYGTDQETQYF. This chain connects TRBV11-3 to TRBJ2-5; 7 nucleotides align to TRBD1. CDR1 and CDR2 from the germline V gene are SGHNT and YENEEA. The CDR3 runs to 16 residues. V gave up 5 bases and J gave up 2 bases; unmatched junction bases: 11.

The CDR3 here is CASSLGAFSNQPQHF. The CDR3 DNA follows: TGTGCCAGCAGCTTAGGGGCTTTTAGCAATCAGCCCCAGCATTTT. This rearrangement joins TRBV5-8 to TRBJ1-5, with D tentatively TRBD1 (5 bases). V lost 2 bases and J 0 bases, leaving 9 bases between the germline ends. Germline CDR1 reads SGHTS; CDR2 reads YDEGEE. The CDR3 totals 15 residues.

In nucleotides, the CDR3 is TGTGCCAGCAGCTTTTCCGGACTCCTCCACTTT. As protein: CASSFSGLLHF. The chain employs TRBV5-8 and TRBJ1-6, with D hard to call. Trimming cost V 2 bases and J 15 bases, with 9 bases left between them. There are 11 residues in the CDR3. Looked up from germline, CDR1 is SGHTS and CDR2 is YDEGEE.

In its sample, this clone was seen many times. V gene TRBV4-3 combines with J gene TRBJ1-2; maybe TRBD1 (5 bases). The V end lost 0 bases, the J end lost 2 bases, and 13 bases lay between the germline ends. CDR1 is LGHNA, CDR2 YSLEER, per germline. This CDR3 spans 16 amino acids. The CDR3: CASSQDLSGRNYGYTF. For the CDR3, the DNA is TGCGCCAGCAGCCAAGATCTTTCAGGGCGCAACTATGGCTACACCTTC.

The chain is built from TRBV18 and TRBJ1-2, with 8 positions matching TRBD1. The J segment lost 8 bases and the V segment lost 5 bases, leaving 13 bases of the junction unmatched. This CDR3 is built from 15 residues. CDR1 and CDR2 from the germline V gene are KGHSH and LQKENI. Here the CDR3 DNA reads TGTGCCAGCTCAACAAACGGAGGGACAGGAAGAGGCTACACCTTC. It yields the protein CASSTNGGTGRGYTF.

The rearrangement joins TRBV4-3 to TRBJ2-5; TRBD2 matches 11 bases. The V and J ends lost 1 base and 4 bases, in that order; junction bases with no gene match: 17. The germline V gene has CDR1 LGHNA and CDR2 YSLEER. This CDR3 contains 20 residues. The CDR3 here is CASSQGNPITLAGGGETQYF. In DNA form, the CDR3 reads TGCGCCAGCAGCCAAGGAAACCCAATTACCCTAGCGGGGGGCGGAGAGACCCAGTACTTC.

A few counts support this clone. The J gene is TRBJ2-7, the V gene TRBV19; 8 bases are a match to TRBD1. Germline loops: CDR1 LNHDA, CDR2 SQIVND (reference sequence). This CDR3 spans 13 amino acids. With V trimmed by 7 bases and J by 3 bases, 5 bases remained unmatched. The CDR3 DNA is TGTGCCAGTACCAGGACAGGGAGCTACGAGCAGTACTTC. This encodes CASTRTGSYEQYF.

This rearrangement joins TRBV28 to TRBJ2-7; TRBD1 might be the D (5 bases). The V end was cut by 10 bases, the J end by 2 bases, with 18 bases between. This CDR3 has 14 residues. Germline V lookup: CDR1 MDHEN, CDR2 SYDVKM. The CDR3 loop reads CAIATVAGPYEQYF. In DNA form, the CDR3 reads TGTGCCATCGCCACCGTGGCAGGGCCCTACGAGCAGTACTTC.

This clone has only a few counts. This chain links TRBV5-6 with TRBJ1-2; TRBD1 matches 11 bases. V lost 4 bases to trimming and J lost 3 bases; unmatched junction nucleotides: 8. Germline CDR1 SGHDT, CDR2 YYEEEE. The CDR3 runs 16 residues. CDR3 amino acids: CASSQLWTGGDYGYTF. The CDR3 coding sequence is TGTGCCAGCAGCCAACTTTGGACAGGGGGCGACTATGGCTACACCTTC.

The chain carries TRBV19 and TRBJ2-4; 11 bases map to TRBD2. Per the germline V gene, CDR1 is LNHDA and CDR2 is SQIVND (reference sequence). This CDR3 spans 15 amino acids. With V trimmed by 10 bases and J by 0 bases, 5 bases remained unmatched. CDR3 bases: TGTGCCACCGCTGGACTAGCGGGAGCCAAAAACATTCAGTACTTC. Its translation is CATAGLAGAKNIQYF. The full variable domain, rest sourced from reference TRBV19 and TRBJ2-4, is DGGITQSPKYLFRKEGQNVTLSCEQNLNHDAMYWYRQDPGQGLRLIYYSQIVNDFQKGDIAEGYSVSREKKESFPLTVTSAQKNPTAFYLCATAGLAGAKNIQYFGAGTRLSVL.

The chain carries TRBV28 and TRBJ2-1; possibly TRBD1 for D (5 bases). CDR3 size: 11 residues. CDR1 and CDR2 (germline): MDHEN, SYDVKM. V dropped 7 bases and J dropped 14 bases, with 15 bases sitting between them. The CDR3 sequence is CASNSRGREFF. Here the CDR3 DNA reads TGTGCCAGCAACTCCCGCGGCAGGGAGTTCTTC. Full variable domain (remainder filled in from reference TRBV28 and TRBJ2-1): DVKVTQSSRYLVKRTGEKVFLECVQDMDHENMFWYRQDPGLGLRLIYFSYDVKMKEKGDIPEGYSVSREKKERFSLILESASTNQTSMYLCASNSRGREFFGPGTRLTVL.

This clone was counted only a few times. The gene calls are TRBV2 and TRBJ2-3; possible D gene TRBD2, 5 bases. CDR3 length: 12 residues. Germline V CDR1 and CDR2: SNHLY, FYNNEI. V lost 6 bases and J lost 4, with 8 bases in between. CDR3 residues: CASRQEADTQYF. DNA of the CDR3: TGTGCCAGCAGGCAGGAGGCAGATACGCAGTATTTT.

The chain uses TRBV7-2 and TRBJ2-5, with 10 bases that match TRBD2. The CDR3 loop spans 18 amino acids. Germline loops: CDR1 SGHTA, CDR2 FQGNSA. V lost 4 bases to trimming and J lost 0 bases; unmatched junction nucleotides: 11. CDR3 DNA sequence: TGTGCCAGCAGCTCCACCAGAAGGACTAGCGGAAACCAAGAGACCCAGTACTTC. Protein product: CASSSTRRTSGNQETQYF.